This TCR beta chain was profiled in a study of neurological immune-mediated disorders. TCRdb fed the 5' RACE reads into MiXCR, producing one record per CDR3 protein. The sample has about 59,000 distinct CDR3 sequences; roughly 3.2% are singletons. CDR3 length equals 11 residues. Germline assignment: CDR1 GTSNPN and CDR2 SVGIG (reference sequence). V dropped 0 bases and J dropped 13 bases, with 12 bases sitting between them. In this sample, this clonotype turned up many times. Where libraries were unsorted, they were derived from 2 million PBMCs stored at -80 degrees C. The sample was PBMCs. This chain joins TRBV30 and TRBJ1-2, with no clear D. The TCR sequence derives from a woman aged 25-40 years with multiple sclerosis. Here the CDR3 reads CAWSVRVGVTF. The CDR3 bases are TGTGCCTGGAGTGTAAGGGTTGGGGTCACCTTC.